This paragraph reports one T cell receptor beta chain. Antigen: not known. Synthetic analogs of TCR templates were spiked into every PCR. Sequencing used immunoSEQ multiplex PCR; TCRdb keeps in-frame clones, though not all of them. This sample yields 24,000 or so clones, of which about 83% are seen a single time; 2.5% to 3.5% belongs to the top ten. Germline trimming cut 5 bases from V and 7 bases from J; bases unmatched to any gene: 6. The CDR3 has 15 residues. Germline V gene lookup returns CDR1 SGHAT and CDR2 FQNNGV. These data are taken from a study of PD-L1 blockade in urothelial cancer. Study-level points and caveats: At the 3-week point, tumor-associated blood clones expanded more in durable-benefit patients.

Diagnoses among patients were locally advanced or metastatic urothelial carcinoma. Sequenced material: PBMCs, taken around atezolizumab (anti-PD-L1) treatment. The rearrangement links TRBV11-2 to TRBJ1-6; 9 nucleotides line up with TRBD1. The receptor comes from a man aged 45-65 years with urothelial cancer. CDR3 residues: CASSPRTGDNSPLHF. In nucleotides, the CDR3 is TGTGCCAGCAGCCCCCGGACAGGGGACAATTCACCCCTCCACTTT.